One and the same sample provided the 29 T cell receptor beta chains below, sequenced in a study of blood T cell repertoires in COVID-19. The repertoire was sequenced with immunoSEQ multiplex PCR; TCRdb's copy has only in-frame clones and lacks some. This table holds 75,000 to 95,000 clones, around four fifths found once. The material sequenced was peripheral blood. The receptors shown here come from a man older than 75 with active or convalescent COVID-19.

This chain connects TRBV25-1 to TRBJ1-3; 9 nucleotides agree with TRBD1. Looked up from germline, CDR1 is MGHDK and CDR2 is SYGVNS. This CDR3 has 13 residues. V shed 7 bases and J 8 bases; nucleotides not matched to a gene: 6. In nucleotides, the CDR3 is TGTGCCAGCAAAACAGGGGGCGGATACACCATATATTTT. Residues: CASKTGGGYTIYF.

This clone has a handful of counts. This chain uses TRBV19 with TRBJ1-2; 8 bases align to TRBD1. Per the germline V gene, CDR1 is LNHDA and CDR2 is SQIVND (reference sequence). With 5 bases clipped from V and 8 bases from J, the junction kept 7 bases outside the gene matches. This CDR3 is built from 13 residues. CDR3 in amino acids: CASSPDREDGYTF. The CDR3 DNA sequence: TGTGCCAGTAGTCCGGACAGGGAAGACGGCTACACCTTC. Full variable domain (remainder filled in from reference TRBV19 and TRBJ1-2): DGGITQSPKYLFRKEGQNVTLSCEQNLNHDAMYWYRQDPGQGLRLIYYSQIVNDFQKGDIAEGYSVSREKKESFPLTVTSAQKNPTAFYLCASSPDREDGYTFGSGTRLTVV.

This clone has just one count. This CDR3 is CASSLLVRGEAFF. CDR3 DNA: TGTGCCAGCAGCTTACTGGTGCGGGGTGAAGCTTTCTTT. The chain couples TRBV7-2 to TRBJ1-1; D remains unclear. CDR1 SGHTA and CDR2 FQGNSA come from the germline V gene. The CDR3 is 13 residues long. The V gene lost 2 bases and the J gene lost 7 bases, with 11 bases spanning the gap.

CDR3 in DNA: TGTGCCACCAGTGACAGGACAGGGGGCAATGAGCAGTTCTTC. Translation gives CATSDRTGGNEQFF. J is TRBJ2-1 and V is TRBV24-1; TRBD1 matches at 10 bases. After removal of 4 bases from V and 6 bases from J, the junction contained 2 bases not matched to a gene. Germline V gives CDR1 KGHDR, CDR2 SFDVKD. The CDR3 loop spans 14 amino acids.

The chain joins TRBV5-1 to TRBJ1-1, with TRBD1 as a possible D gene (6 bases). Germline V lookup: CDR1 SGHRS, CDR2 YFSETQ. This CDR3 has 14 residues. The germline V and J ends were trimmed by 3 bases and 2 bases, with 11 bases remaining between them. CDR3 amino acids: CASSSTGFNTEAFF. DNA of the CDR3: TGCGCCAGCAGCTCGACAGGATTTAACACTGAAGCTTTCTTT.

CDR3 sequence: CASSPRAIGANTGELFF. The DNA of the CDR3 is TGTGCCAGCTCACCACGAGCCATCGGGGCGAACACCGGGGAGCTGTTTTTT. The chain joins TRBV18 to TRBJ2-2; a possible D gene is TRBD2 (5 bases). The germline gives CDR1 KGHSH, CDR2 LQKENI. CDR3 length: 17 residues. The V end lost 1 base, the J end lost 0 bases, and 12 bases lay between the germline ends. The full variable domain, its missing parts supplied by reference TRBV18 and TRBJ2-2, is NAGVMQNPRHLVRRRGQEARLRCSPMKGHSHVYWYRQLPEEGLKFMVYLQKENIIDESGMPKERFSAEFPKEGPSILRIQQVVRGDSAAYFCASSPRAIGANTGELFFGEGSRLTVL.

This sequence joins TRBV5-1 and TRBJ2-3, with D perhaps TRBD1 (6 bases). Germline V gene sequence: CDR1 SGHRS, CDR2 YFSETQ. The CDR3 is made up of 15 amino acids. V lost 4 bases and J lost 2, with 14 bases in between. In nucleotides, the CDR3 is TGCGCCAGCAGCCCCGGACAGCCGATCACAGATACGCAGTATTTT. It specifies CASSPGQPITDTQYF.

The gene calls are TRBV28 and TRBJ1-6; D is unclear. The CDR3 totals 15 residues. CDR1 and CDR2 (germline): MDHEN, SYDVKM. Deletions cut 10 bases from V and 0 bases from J, with 13 bases between. The CDR3 coding sequence is TGTGCCACCTCCACAGAAAGCTCCTATAATTCACCCCTCCACTTT. It translates to CATSTESSYNSPLHF.

The chain is built from TRBV18 and TRBJ2-1; TRBD2 matches 14 bases. The CDR3 runs to 17 residues. Per the germline V gene, CDR1 is KGHSH and CDR2 is LQKENI. Losses at the gene ends were 3 bases for V and 6 bases for J; bases not matched to a gene: 7. The CDR3 coding sequence is TGTGCCAGCTCACCGGGGGGACTAGCGGGAGACGGCAATGAGCAGTTCTTC. This sequence encodes CASSPGGLAGDGNEQFF.

The chain has TRBV19 and TRBJ2-3; possible D gene TRBD2, 6 bases. Germline V gene lookup returns CDR1 LNHDA and CDR2 SQIVND (reference sequence). CDR3 length: 14 residues. The ends were cut back, 6 bases at V and 2 bases at J, with 12 bases in the middle. CDR3 amino acids: CASRLWDSTDTQYF. In nucleotides, the CDR3 is TGTGCCAGTAGATTGTGGGACTCCACAGATACGCAGTATTTT. The whole variable domain, filled in from reference TRBV19 and TRBJ2-3, reads DGGITQSPKYLFRKEGQNVTLSCEQNLNHDAMYWYRQDPGQGLRLIYYSQIVNDFQKGDIAEGYSVSREKKESFPLTVTSAQKNPTAFYLCASRLWDSTDTQYFGPGTRLTVL.

The chain has TRBV28 and TRBJ2-3; D is unclear. This CDR3 has 14 amino acids. Germline assignment: CDR1 MDHEN and CDR2 SYDVKM. V lost 2 bases to trimming and J lost 2 bases, with 8 bases between them. The CDR3 sequence is CASSLKQHTDTQYF. CDR3 DNA: TGTGCCAGCAGTTTAAAACAACACACAGATACGCAGTATTTT.

The rearrangement links TRBV5-1 to TRBJ2-1; TRBD2 aligns across 13 bases. The CDR3 spans 16 residues. In germline, CDR1 is SGHRS, CDR2 YFSETQ. V dropped 3 bases and J dropped 10; count of bases not matched to a gene: 10. The CDR3 loop reads CASSWAGLAGSNEQFF. The DNA for the CDR3 is TGCGCCAGCAGCTGGGCGGGACTAGCGGGGTCTAACGAGCAGTTCTTC. The full variable domain, with the rest looked up from reference TRBV5-1 and TRBJ2-1, is KAGVTQTPRYLIKTRGQQVTLSCSPISGHRSVSWYQQTPGQGLQFLFEYFSETQRNKGNFPGRFSGRQFSNSRSEMNVSTLELGDSALYLCASSWAGLAGSNEQFFGPGTRLTVL.

The chain combines TRBV6-5 with TRBJ2-7; D ambiguous. The CDR3 covers 11 residues. Trimming pared 6 bases from V and 4 bases from J, leaving 7 bases between. Per the germline V gene, CDR1 is MNHEY and CDR2 is SVGAGI. In nucleotides, the CDR3 is TGTGCCAGCAGCCGAGTGTACGAGCAGTACGTC. This gives the protein CASSRVYEQYV.

The rearrangement joins TRBV11-2 to TRBJ1-1; D gene ambiguous. CDR1 and CDR2 from the germline V gene are SGHAT and FQNNGV. V lost 1 base to trimming and J lost 10 bases, with 13 bases between them. The CDR3 runs 13 residues. In DNA, the CDR3 is TGTGCCAGCAGCTTAGTAGTTGGGGAGTCAGCTTTCTTT. Amino acid sequence: CASSLVVGESAFF.

This clone was seen a single time. This chain connects TRBV5-1 to TRBJ1-4; TRBD1 is a possible D gene (5 bases). The CDR3 has 22 amino acids. The V and J ends lost 0 bases and 3 bases respectively, with 30 bases between them. Germline V gives CDR1 SGHRS, CDR2 YFSETQ. The CDR3 bases are TGCGCCAGCAGCTTGGAGGAGGGCGGGCTCCGGGGCAGCGATCGATCTAATGAAAAACTGTTTTTT. It codes for CASSLEEGGLRGSDRSNEKLFF.

The chain couples TRBV15 to TRBJ2-3; TRBD1 matches at 7 bases. In germline, CDR1 is LNHNV, CDR2 YYDKDF (reference sequence). There are 15 residues in the CDR3. The V gene end was trimmed by 4 bases and the J gene end by 1 base; junction bases not matched to a gene: 5. This chain's CDR3 is CATSKGQDRTDTQYF. The CDR3 DNA sequence: TGTGCCACCAGCAAAGGACAGGACCGCACAGATACGCAGTATTTT.

This chain joins TRBV3-1 (or the pseudogene TRBV3-2) and TRBJ1-1; D uncertain. CDR1 and CDR2 (germline): LGHDT, YNNKEL (reference sequence). This CDR3 comprises 14 residues. The V gene lost 2 bases and the J gene lost 1 base, with 8 bases spanning the gap. CDR3 loop: CASSQPHGNTEAFF. The CDR3 DNA sequence: TGTGCCAGCAGCCAACCCCACGGGAACACTGAAGCTTTCTTT.

The DNA for the CDR3 is TGTGCCAGCAGTTACTCTTGGGCCGTGGGCTTGAATGAGCAGTTCTTC. It codes for CASSYSWAVGLNEQFF. This chain connects TRBV6-5 to TRBJ2-1; D is unresolved. Looked up from germline, CDR1 is MNHEY and CDR2 is SVGAGI. The V and J ends lost 0 bases and 7 bases respectively, with 16 bases between them. CDR3 size: 16 residues.

This clone occurred once. The chain carries TRBV19 and TRBJ1-1, with D unresolved. Trimming cost V 5 bases and J 3 bases, with 10 bases left between them. Germline V gives CDR1 LNHDA, CDR2 SQIVND (reference sequence). The CDR3 has 13 residues. The CDR3 bases are TGTGCCAGTAGTTCTAACAGAGACACTGAAGCTTTCTTT. Amino acids: CASSSNRDTEAFF.

The chain employs TRBV29-1 and TRBJ1-2; TRBD1 aligns across 8 bases. The germline V gene has CDR1 SQVTM and CDR2 ANQGSEA. V was clipped by 3 bases and J by 2 bases; unmatched bases: 5. This CDR3 comprises 14 residues. Here the CDR3 DNA reads TGCAGCGTTGACCCAAGGACAGGGAACTATGGCTACACCTTC. Protein sequence: CSVDPRTGNYGYTF.

The genes are TRBV6-5 and TRBJ2-2, with a tentative D call TRBD2 (5 bases). Germline CDR1 MNHEY, CDR2 SVGAGI. Trimming removed 7 bases from V and 6 bases from J, with 18 bases in between. The CDR3 is 15 residues long. CDR3 bases: TGTGCCAGCACCCCGCGGGCGACGTCCCCCGGGGAGCTGTTTTTT. As protein: CASTPRATSPGELFF.

J is TRBJ2-7 and V is TRBV28, with D perhaps TRBD1 (5 bases). The length of the CDR3 is 14 residues. CDR1 and CDR2 from the germline V gene are MDHEN and SYDVKM. V lost 6 bases, J lost 3 bases, and 15 bases lay in between. CDR3 DNA sequence: TGTGCCAGCAGCCCACCGACAGCCCGCTACGAGCAGTACGTC. This encodes CASSPPTARYEQYV.

J is TRBJ1-4 and V is TRBV6-5; D remains unclear. This CDR3 region has 15 residues. Germline CDR1 reads MNHEY; CDR2 reads SVGAGI. With 0 bases removed from V and 3 bases from J, the gap between germline ends came to 8 bases. The CDR3 nucleotides are TGTGCCAGCAGTTACTCCGGTGCGGCTAATGAAAAACTGTTTTTT. Protein: CASSYSGAANEKLFF.

The sample holds a few counts of this clone. V usage is TRBV6-5 and J usage is TRBJ2-6; the D gene is possibly TRBD2 (6 bases). This CDR3 region has 14 residues. Germline CDR1 and CDR2: MNHEY and SVGAGI. V was trimmed by 7 bases and J by 2 bases, leaving 9 bases between them. The CDR3 region has the DNA TGTGCCAGCACTGGAGGGACTGGGGCCAACGTCCTGACTTTC. Encoded protein: CASTGGTGANVLTF.

The V and J genes are TRBV7-2 and TRBJ1-5; 7 bases agree with TRBD1. The CDR3 consists of 18 residues. Losses at the gene ends were 1 base for V and 1 base for J; bases not matched to a gene: 10. CDR1 and CDR2 from the germline V gene are SGHTA and FQGNSA. DNA of the CDR3: TGTGCCAGCAGCTTAGTAGGGGGCGCAAGTTCAAGCAATCAGCCCCAGCATTTT. This sequence encodes CASSLVGGASSSNQPQHF. Using reference TRBV7-2 and TRBJ1-5 for the parts outside the CDR3, the full variable domain is GAGVSQSPSNKVTEKGKDVELRCDPISGHTALYWYRQSLGQGLEFLIYFQGNSAPDKSGLPSDRFSAERTGGSVSTLTIQRTQQEDSAVYLCASSLVGGASSSNQPQHFGDGTRLSIL.

J is TRBJ1-3 and V is TRBV28, with D possibly being TRBD1 (5 bases). CDR1 MDHEN and CDR2 SYDVKM come from the germline V gene. The CDR3 length is 16 residues. V was cut by 7 bases and J by 3 bases, with 19 bases left in between. For the CDR3, the DNA is TGTGCCAGCACCTCCTTCACAGGCGTCGGTGGAAACACCATATATTTT. Translated: CASTSFTGVGGNTIYF.

The chain carries TRBV25-1 and TRBJ2-2; TRBD1 matches 11 bases. Germline V gives CDR1 MGHDK, CDR2 SYGVNS. V lost 6 bases, J lost 6 bases, and 6 bases stayed unmatched. The CDR3 runs 15 residues. In DNA, the CDR3 is TGTGCCAGCAGCAGGACAGGGGGCTTACCCGGGGAGCTGTTTTTT. It specifies CASSRTGGLPGELFF.

The chain is built from TRBV12-3 or TRBV12-4 and TRBJ2-2, with 10 bases lining up with TRBD2. Trimming cost V 6 bases and J 5 bases; bases outside gene matches: 0. The CDR3 covers 13 residues. CDR3 DNA: TGTGCCAGCAGACTAGCGGGGACCGGGGAGCTGTTTTTT. It is translated as CASRLAGTGELFF.

This clone appeared a single time. J is TRBJ1-1 and V is TRBV7-8; the match to TRBD1 covers 7 bases. Germline lookup yields CDR1 SGHVS and CDR2 FQNEAQ. Trimming took 5 bases from V and 4 from J; bases not matched to a gene: 10. CDR3 length: 15 residues. CDR3 bases: TGTGCCAGCAGCATCAAGCGACAGGGTCGCACTGAAGCTTTCTTT. This gives the protein CASSIKRQGRTEAFF.